This record looks at one T cell receptor beta chain sequence and its context. Recruits, aged 18 to 89 years, lived in 20 to 30 US areas. Symptom resolution, clearance, or two negative PCRs marked donors in Cohort 3 as recovered. The CDR3 runs to 15 residues. Germline V gives CDR1 SGHTA, CDR2 FQGNSA. V lost 1 base and J lost 5, with 14 bases in between. These data come from a study of blood T cell repertoires in COVID-19. Study-level background: Sources were T cells, B-cell-depleted T cells, or PBMCs; the material itself was cDNA or gDNA.

In the authors' methods: Estimation of nucleated cell counts relied on the amplification of reference gene primers. This table comes from immunoSEQ multiplex PCR, and its TCRdb copy is limited to in-frame clones, with some not included. The V and J calls and the clone size are those of that table, but D and trimming were determined from the DNA. The sample carries roughly 400,000 clones, about 87% recorded once. The sequencing input was PBMCs or T cells enriched from blood (not recorded which). The chain joins TRBV7-2 to TRBJ2-5; tentatively, D is TRBD2 (6 bases). The clonotype originates from a woman aged 50 to 60 who had recovered from COVID-19. This chain's CDR3 is CASSLVTGGRETQYF. DNA for the CDR3: TGTGCCAGCAGCTTAGTCACCGGGGGTCGGGAGACCCAGTACTTC.